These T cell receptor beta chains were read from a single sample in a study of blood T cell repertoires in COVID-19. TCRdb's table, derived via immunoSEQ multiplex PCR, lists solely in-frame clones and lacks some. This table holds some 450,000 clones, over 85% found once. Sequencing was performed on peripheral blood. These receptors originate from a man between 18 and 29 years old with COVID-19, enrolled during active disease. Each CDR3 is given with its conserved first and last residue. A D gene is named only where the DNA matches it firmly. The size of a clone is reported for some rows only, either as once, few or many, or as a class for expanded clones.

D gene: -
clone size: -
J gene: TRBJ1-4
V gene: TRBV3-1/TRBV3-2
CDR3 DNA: TGTGCCAGCAGCCAAGTAAACAGTAATGAAAAACTGTTTTTT
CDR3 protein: CASSQVNSNEKLFF

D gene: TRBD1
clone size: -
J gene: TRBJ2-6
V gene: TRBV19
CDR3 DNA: TGTGCCAGTATAAATGGGGGACAGGGGATCTCTGGGGCCAACGTCCTGACTTTC
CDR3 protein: CASINGGQGISGANVLTF

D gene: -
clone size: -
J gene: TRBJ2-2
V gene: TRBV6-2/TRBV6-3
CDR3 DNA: TGTGCCAGCAGTTCGGACACCCACACCGGGGAGCTGTTTTTT
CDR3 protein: CASSSDTHTGELFF

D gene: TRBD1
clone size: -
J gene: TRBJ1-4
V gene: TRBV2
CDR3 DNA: TGTGCCAGCAGGGTTACCGGGACAGCTGGGGAAAAACTGTTTTTT
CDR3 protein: CASRVTGTAGEKLFF

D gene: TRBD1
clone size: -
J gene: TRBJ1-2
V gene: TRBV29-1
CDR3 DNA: TGCAGCGTCCCCGGACAGGGAGGTGGCTACACCTTC
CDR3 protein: CSVPGQGGGYTF

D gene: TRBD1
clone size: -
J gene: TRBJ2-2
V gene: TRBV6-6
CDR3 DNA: TGTGCCAGCAGTCTGACAGGGGTCACCGGGGAGCTGTTTTTT
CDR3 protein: CASSLTGVTGELFF

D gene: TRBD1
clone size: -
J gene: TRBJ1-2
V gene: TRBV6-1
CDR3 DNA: TGTGCCAGCAGCGAAATACCGCCCGGGACAGAGAACTATGGCTACACCTTC
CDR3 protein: CASSEIPPGTENYGYTF

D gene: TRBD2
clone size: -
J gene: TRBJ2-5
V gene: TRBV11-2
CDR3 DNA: TGTGCCAGCTCCCTCCGTCAGCGGGAAGGAGAGACCCAGTACTTC
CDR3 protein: CASSLRQREGETQYF

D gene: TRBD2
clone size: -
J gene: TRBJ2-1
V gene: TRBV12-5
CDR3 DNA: TGTGCTAGTGCCCCGAGCGGGAGCTACAATGAGCAGTTCTTC
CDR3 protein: CASAPSGSYNEQFF

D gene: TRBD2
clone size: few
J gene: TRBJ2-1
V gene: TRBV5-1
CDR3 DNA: TGCGCCAGCAGCTTGGGACTAGCGGACTACAATGAGCAGTTCTTC
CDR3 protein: CASSLGLADYNEQFF

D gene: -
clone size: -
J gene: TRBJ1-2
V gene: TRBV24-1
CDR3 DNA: TGTGCCACCAGTCCCGGAGACTATGGCTACACCTTC
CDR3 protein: CATSPGDYGYTF

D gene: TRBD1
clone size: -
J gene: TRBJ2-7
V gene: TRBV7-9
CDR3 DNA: TGTGCCAGCAGCTGGACAGGGACCTACGAGCAGTACTTC
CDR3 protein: CASSWTGTYEQYF

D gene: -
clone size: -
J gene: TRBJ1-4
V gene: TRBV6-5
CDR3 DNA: TGTGCCAGCAGTTACGTCCCCTTGGAAAAACTGTTTTTT
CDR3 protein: CASSYVPLEKLFF

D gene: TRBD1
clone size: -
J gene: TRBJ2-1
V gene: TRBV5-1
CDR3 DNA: TGCGCCAGCAGCTTGGACTCGACAGGGGGCTACTACAATGAGCAGTTCTTC
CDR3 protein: CASSLDSTGGYYNEQFF

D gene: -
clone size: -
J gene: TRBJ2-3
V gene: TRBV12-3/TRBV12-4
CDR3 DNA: TGTGCCAGCAGCTCTATAAATGGAGATACGCAGTATTTT
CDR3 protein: CASSSINGDTQYF

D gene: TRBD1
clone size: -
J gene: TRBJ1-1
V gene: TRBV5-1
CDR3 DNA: TGCGCCAGCAGTATGGGACAGGGAGGCACTGAAGCTTTCTTT
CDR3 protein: CASSMGQGGTEAFF

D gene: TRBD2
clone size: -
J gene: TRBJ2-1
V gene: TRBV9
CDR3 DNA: TGTGCCAGCAGCCCCAGTCGGGGGGTGAGAATACACAATGAGCAGTTCTTC
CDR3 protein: CASSPSRGVRIHNEQFF

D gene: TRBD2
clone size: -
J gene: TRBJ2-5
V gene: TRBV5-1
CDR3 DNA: TGCGCCAGCAGCTGGGGACTAGCGGCAGATCAAGAGACCCAGTACTTC
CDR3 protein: CASSWGLAADQETQYF

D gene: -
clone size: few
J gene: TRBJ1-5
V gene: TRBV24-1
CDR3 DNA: TGTGCCACCAGTTCAGGCGATCAGCCCCAGCATTTT
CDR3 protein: CATSSGDQPQHF

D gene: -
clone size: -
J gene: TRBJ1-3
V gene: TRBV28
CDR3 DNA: TGTGCCAGCAGGCGGGTTTCCTCTGGAAACACCATATATTTT
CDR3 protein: CASRRVSSGNTIYF

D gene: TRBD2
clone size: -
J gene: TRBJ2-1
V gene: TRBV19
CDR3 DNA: TGTGCCAGTGCTCCGGGACTAGCGGGACGAAGTGAGCAGTTCTTC
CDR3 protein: CASAPGLAGRSEQFF

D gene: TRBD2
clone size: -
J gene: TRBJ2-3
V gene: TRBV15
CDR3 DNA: TGTGCCACCAGCGGGGGGGACACAGATACGCAGTATTTT
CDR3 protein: CATSGGDTDTQYF

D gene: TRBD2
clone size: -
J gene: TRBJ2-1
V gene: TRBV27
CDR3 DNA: TGTGCCAGCAGTAAAGGGACTAGCGGGGCATACAATGAGCAGTTCTTC
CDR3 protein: CASSKGTSGAYNEQFF

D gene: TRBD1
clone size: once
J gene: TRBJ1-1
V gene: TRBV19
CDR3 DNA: TGTGCCAGTAGTAGCCCAGGGGGTAAGAACACTGAAGCTTTCTTT
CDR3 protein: CASSSPGGKNTEAFF

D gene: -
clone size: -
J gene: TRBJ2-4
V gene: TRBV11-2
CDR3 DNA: TGTGCCAGCAAAAGGGCCCAGGGGACGAAAAACATTCAGTACTTC
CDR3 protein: CASKRAQGTKNIQYF

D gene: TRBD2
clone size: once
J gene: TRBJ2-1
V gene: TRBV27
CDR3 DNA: TGTGCCAGCACCCATCAAGGCCCTAGCGGGTACATGGATGAGCAGTTCTTC
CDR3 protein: CASTHQGPSGYMDEQFF

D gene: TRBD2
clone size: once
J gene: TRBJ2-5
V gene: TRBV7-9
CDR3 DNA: TGTGCCAGCAGCCCACGACTAGCGGTCCGGGAGACCCAGTACTTC
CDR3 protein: CASSPRLAVRETQYF

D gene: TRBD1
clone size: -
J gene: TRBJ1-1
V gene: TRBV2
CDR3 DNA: TGTGCCAGCAGCCCCCAGGGGGAGAACACTGAAGCTTTCTTT
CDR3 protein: CASSPQGENTEAFF

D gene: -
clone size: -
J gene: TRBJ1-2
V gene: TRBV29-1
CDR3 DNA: TGCAGCGTCGGATCGACAGAACCCTATGGCTACACCTTC
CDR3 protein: CSVGSTEPYGYTF

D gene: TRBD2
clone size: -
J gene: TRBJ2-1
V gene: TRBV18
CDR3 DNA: TGTGCCAGCTCACCATGGACTAGCGGGAGGGGCAATGAGCAGTTCTTC
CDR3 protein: CASSPWTSGRGNEQFF

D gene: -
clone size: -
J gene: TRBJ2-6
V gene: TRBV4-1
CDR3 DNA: TGCGCCAGCAGCCAAGGGGCGCCCGCTGGGGCCAACGTCCTGACTTTC
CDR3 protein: CASSQGAPAGANVLTF

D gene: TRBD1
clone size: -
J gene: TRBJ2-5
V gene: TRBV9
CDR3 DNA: TGTGCCAGCAGCCGGCAGCCAAGGACAGGGGGTCTCCGGACCCAGTACTTC
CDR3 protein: CASSRQPRTGGLRTQYF

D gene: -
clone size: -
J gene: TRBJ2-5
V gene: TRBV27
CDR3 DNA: TGTGCCAGCAGTTTCCGGGGGCAAGAGACCCAGTACTTC
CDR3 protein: CASSFRGQETQYF

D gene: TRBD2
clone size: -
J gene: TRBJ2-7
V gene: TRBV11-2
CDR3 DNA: TGTGCCAGCAGCTTACTAGCGGGGGGCTACGAGCAGTACTTC
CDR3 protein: CASSLLAGGYEQYF

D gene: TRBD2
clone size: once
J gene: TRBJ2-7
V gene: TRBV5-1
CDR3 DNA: TGCGCCAGCAGCACTGGACTAGCCCCCGAGCAGTACTTC
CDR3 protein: CASSTGLAPEQYF

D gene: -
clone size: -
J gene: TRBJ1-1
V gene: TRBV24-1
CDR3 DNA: TGTGCCACCAGTGAGTCAATCCCCAGTGAAGCTTTCTTT
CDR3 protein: CATSESIPSEAFF

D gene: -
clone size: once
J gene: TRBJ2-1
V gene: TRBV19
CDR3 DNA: TGTGCCAGTAGATATGGCCCCCGGGGCCAGGGGCTTCTCTACAATGAGCAGTTCTTC
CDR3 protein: CASRYGPRGQGLLYNEQFF

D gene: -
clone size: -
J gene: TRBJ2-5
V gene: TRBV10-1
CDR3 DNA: TGCGCCAGCAGTCCGCTCTCCGGGAGTGAGGAGACCCAGTACTTC
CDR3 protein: CASSPLSGSEETQYF

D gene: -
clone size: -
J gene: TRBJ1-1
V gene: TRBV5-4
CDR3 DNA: TGTGCCACTAAGCGGGACATCTACACTGAAGCTTTCTTT
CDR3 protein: CATKRDIYTEAFF

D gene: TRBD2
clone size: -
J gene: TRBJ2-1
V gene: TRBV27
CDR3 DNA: TGTGCCAGCAGTTTTTCTAGCGGGAGGACGGACAATGAGCAGTTCTTC
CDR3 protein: CASSFSSGRTDNEQFF

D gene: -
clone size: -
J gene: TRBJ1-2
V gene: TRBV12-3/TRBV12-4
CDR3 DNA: TGTGCCAGCAGCCCATCGGGTGGCTATGGCTACACCTTC
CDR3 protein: CASSPSGGYGYTF

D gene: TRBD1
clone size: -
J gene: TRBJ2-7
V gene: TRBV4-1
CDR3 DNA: TGCGCCAGCAGCCAACAGGGGGAAGGATCCTACGAGCAGTACTTC
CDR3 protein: CASSQQGEGSYEQYF

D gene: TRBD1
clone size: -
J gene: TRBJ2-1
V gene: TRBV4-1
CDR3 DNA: TGCGCCAGCAGCCGCGGACAGGGGAGGAATGAGCAGTTCTTC
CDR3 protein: CASSRGQGRNEQFF

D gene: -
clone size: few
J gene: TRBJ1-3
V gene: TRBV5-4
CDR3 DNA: TGTGCCAGCAGCCCAGGGGACCTCTCTGGAAACACCATATATTTT
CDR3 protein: CASSPGDLSGNTIYF

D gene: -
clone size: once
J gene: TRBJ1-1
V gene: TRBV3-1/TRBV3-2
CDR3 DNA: TGTGCCAGCAGCCAAAACAGTCGGGGTACTGAAGCTTTCTTT
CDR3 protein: CASSQNSRGTEAFF

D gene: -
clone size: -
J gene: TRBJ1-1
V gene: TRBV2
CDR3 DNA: TGTGCCAGCAGGGAAGACGGAGAGAACACTGAAGCTTTCTTT
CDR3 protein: CASREDGENTEAFF

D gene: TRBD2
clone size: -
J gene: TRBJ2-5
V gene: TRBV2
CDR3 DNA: TGTGCCAGCAGTGGTGGTAGCGGGGGCGGAGAGACCCAGTACTTC
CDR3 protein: CASSGGSGGGETQYF

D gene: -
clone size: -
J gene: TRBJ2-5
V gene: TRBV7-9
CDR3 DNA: TGTGCCAGCAGCCCTAGTACTTGGGAGACCCAGTACTTC
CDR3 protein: CASSPSTWETQYF

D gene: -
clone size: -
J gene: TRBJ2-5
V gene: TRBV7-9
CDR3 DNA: TGTGCCAGCAGCTTAAACGGGGGACAGACCCAGTACTTC
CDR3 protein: CASSLNGGQTQYF

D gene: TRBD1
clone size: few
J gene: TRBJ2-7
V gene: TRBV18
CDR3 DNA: TGTGCCAGCTCCCTCACAGGGGCCTCACCCAACTACGAGCAGTACTTC
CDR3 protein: CASSLTGASPNYEQYF

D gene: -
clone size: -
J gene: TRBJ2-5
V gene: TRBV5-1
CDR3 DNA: TGCGCCAGCAGCTTGGTAGAGGGAGAGACCCAGTACTTC
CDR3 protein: CASSLVEGETQYF

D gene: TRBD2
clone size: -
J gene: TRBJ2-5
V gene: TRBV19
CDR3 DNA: TGTGCCAGTAGTATCTTCGGCGGGGGGGAGACCCAGTACTTC
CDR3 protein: CASSIFGGGETQYF

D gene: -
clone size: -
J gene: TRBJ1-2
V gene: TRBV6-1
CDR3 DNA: TGTGCCAGCAGTGAATCCGGGTATGGCTACACCTTC
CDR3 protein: CASSESGYGYTF

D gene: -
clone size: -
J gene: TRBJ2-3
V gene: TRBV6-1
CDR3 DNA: TGTGCCAGCAGTGAAATCAGGTCAGGTACGCAGTATTTT
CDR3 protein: CASSEIRSGTQYF